This TCR beta chain was recovered during a study of response to subunit inactivated influenza vaccine. Study results and caveats: The authors proposed limited new T cell recruitment per seasonal influenza vaccination.

TCRdb ran MiXCR on the RT-PCR reads and lists one entry per CDR3 protein. The data hold over 450,000 distinct CDR3 sequences, with roughly 13% observed a single time. Many counts were recorded for this clonotype. Its antigen is currently unknown. This clonotype originated in a man aged 50 to 60 who received an inactivated influenza vaccine. The sample in question was PBMCs from blood, obtained roughly 48 days after vaccination.

The CDR3 protein is CSATGLAGVPYNEQFF. For the CDR3, the DNA is TGCAGTGCCACGGGACTAGCGGGAGTACCCTACAATGAGCAGTTCTTC. The V gene is TRBV20-1, the J gene TRBJ2-1; 14 nucleotides line up with TRBD2. The junction had 6 bases not matched to a gene; V was cut back by 6 bases and J by 2 bases. Germline V CDR1 and CDR2: DFQATT, SNEGSKA (reference sequence). This CDR3 spans 16 amino acids.